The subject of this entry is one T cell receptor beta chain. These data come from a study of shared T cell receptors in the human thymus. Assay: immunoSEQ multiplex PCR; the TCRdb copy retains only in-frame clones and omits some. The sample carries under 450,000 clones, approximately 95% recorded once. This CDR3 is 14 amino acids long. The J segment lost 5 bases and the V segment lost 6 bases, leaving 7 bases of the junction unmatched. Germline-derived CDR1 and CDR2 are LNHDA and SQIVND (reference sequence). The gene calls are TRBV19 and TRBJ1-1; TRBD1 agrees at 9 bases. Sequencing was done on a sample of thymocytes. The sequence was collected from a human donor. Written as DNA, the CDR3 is TGTGCCAGTAGATCGGGACAGGGCGGGACTGAAGCTTTCTTT. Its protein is CASRSGQGGTEAFF.